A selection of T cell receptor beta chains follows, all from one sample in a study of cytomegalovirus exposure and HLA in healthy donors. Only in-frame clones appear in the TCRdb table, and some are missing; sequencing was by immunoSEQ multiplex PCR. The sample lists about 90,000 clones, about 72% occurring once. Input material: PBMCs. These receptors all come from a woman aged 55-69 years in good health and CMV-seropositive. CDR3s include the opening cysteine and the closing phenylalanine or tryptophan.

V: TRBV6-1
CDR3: CASRISGELFF

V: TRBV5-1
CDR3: CASSLVGGDTDTQYF

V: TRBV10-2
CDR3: CASSTQKTTGGYTF

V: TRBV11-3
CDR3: CASSSRSGEQYF

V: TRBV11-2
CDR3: CASSLGLKETQYF

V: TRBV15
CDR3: CATSRDTDEQYF

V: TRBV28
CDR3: CASRGQDKMAIYF

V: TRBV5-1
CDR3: CASSLGGGIYNEQFF

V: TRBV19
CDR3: CASSSQRGTEAFF

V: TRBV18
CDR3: CASSLLLREGIADTQYF

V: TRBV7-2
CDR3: CASSLQGRVGTEAFF

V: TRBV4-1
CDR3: CASSQESGSPGELFF

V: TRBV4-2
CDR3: CASSPKQGTGQFF

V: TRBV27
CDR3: CASSPGGRGYGYTF

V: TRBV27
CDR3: CASRPLTSGARANTGELFF

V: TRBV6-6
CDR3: CASRLRENTGELFF

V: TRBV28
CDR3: CASTPGGTYSGNTIYF

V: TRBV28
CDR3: CASSPPSEKLFF

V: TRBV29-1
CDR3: CSVEVLRGTEAFF

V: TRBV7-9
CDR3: CARSGSSRNEQFF

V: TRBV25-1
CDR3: CANPPPDRETEKLFF

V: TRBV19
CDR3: CASSRTGADTQYF

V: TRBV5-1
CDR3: CASSLRPGRGRDRNEQFF

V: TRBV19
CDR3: CATSGVLSGNTIYF

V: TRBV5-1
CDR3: CASSSGQPPYEQYF

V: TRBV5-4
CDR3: CASSFQAGLFGELFF

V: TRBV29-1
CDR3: CSVEDLGTVYYYGYTF

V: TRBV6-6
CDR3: CASSSSLNTEAFF

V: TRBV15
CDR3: CATSRGGSTDTQYF

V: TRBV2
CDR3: CAAGRDPNQPQHF

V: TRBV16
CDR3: CASSPGGSNQPQHF

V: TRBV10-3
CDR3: CAISRGDHSYNEQFF

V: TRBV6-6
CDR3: CASSPSREKLFF

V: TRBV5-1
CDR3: CASSLGLRDMNTEAFF

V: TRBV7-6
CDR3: CASSLEAVTEAFF

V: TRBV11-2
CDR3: CASSRTDNYEQYF

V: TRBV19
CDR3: CASRRLGQLSSYNEQFF

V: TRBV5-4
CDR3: CASSSRAGGGNTIYF

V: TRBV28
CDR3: CASSFLRGALYEQYF

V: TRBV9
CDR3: CASSASNVPNTEAFF

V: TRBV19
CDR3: CASSIDPGQVYGYTF

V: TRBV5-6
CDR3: CASSLTGGYTDTQYF

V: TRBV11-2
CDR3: CASISSPGGPYEQYF

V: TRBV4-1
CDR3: CASSQGQMDNSPLHF

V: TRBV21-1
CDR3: CASSYPITGTSGSRTYEQYF

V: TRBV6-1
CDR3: CATWRGAQETQYF

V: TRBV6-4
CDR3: CASSEFGLGGEEQYF

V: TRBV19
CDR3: CATRDRGDGYTF

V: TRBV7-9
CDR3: CASSLYLTGGTYGYTF

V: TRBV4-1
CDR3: CASSQTGTGTYEQYF

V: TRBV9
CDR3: CASSADSGRVTGELFF

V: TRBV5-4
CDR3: CASSLGGVLYEQYF

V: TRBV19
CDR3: CASSFLDRGYGYTF

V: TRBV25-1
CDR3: CASSLLGHTDTQYF